These T cell receptor beta chains were read from a single sample in a study of cytomegalovirus exposure and HLA in healthy donors. Only in-frame clones appear in the TCRdb table, and some are missing; sequencing was by immunoSEQ multiplex PCR. The repertoire holds roughly 70,000 clones, with 85% to 95% as singletons. The sample was PBMCs. The receptors were gathered from a man between 18 and 29 years old in good health and CMV-seronegative. CDR3s include the opening cysteine and the closing phenylalanine or tryptophan. Fields, in order: CDR3 protein, J gene, V gene.

cdr3_aa: CAWTDGQPATNEKLFF; j_call: TRBJ1-4; v_call: TRBV30
cdr3_aa: CASSLSGQGAYGYTF; j_call: TRBJ1-2; v_call: TRBV27
cdr3_aa: CASSHRTGSNTEAFF; j_call: TRBJ1-1; v_call: TRBV4-3
cdr3_aa: CARTTGSFLEAFF; j_call: TRBJ1-1; v_call: TRBV5-4
cdr3_aa: CAWSYSEGLAQYF; j_call: TRBJ2-5; v_call: TRBV30
cdr3_aa: CASRRQGARGYGYTF; j_call: TRBJ1-2; v_call: TRBV5-6
cdr3_aa: CASSPLFDQGNTEAFF; j_call: TRBJ1-1; v_call: TRBV18
cdr3_aa: CSVDQGSGYTF; j_call: TRBJ1-2; v_call: TRBV29-1
cdr3_aa: CASSLSAATSYEQYF; j_call: TRBJ2-7; v_call: TRBV5-1
cdr3_aa: CASREGQISGNTIYF; j_call: TRBJ1-3; v_call: TRBV6-1
cdr3_aa: CASSPDRIPEAFF; j_call: TRBJ1-1; v_call: TRBV21-1
cdr3_aa: CASSPGGGNTIYF; j_call: TRBJ1-3; v_call: TRBV6-5
cdr3_aa: CASSGTGTGFRLNEKLFF; j_call: TRBJ1-4; v_call: TRBV2
cdr3_aa: CASSQEWIAPPYTDTQYF; j_call: TRBJ2-3; v_call: TRBV4-2
cdr3_aa: CASRSQGRTGNTIYF; j_call: TRBJ1-3; v_call: TRBV6-6
cdr3_aa: CASSLGWAGELFF; j_call: TRBJ2-2; v_call: TRBV7-9
cdr3_aa: CAWTANGNTIYF; j_call: TRBJ1-3; v_call: TRBV30
cdr3_aa: CASSVSQADTQYF; j_call: TRBJ2-3; v_call: TRBV9
cdr3_aa: CASSIGAHEQYF; j_call: TRBJ2-7; v_call: TRBV19
cdr3_aa: CASSLGLAGNNEQFF; j_call: TRBJ2-1; v_call: TRBV5-4
cdr3_aa: CASSLVGGDSPLHF; j_call: TRBJ1-6; v_call: TRBV7-9
cdr3_aa: CASKGGGTNTEAFF; j_call: TRBJ1-1; v_call: TRBV19
cdr3_aa: CASSPQGGSYEQYF; j_call: TRBJ2-7; v_call: TRBV7-9
cdr3_aa: CASSLGSEQYF; j_call: TRBJ2-7; v_call: TRBV27
cdr3_aa: CAISEELSNEQYF; j_call: TRBJ2-7; v_call: TRBV10-3
cdr3_aa: CASRSGQGSGGYTF; j_call: TRBJ1-2; v_call: TRBV6-5
cdr3_aa: CASSLQGGDGYTF; j_call: TRBJ1-2; v_call: TRBV5-1
cdr3_aa: CASSRSQGGRWNTEAFF; j_call: TRBJ1-1; v_call: TRBV28
cdr3_aa: CASKVDTARETQYF; j_call: TRBJ2-5; v_call: TRBV19
cdr3_aa: CASRFGLADTDTQYF; j_call: TRBJ2-3; v_call: TRBV5-6
cdr3_aa: CASSGKRLAGQETQYF; j_call: TRBJ2-5; v_call: TRBV7-2
cdr3_aa: CAWRTGGLLTEAFF; j_call: TRBJ1-1; v_call: TRBV30
cdr3_aa: CASSATPGGEAFF; j_call: TRBJ1-1; v_call: TRBV7-3
cdr3_aa: CAHRRGAFYEQYF; j_call: TRBJ2-7; v_call: TRBV7-4
cdr3_aa: CASSLLFTGELFF; j_call: TRBJ2-2; v_call: TRBV27
cdr3_aa: CASTRATEAFF; j_call: TRBJ1-1; v_call: TRBV6-5
cdr3_aa: CASSCTGTACQYYEQYF; j_call: TRBJ2-7; v_call: TRBV5-6
cdr3_aa: CASSSIPRGPNTEAFF; j_call: TRBJ1-1; v_call: TRBV27
cdr3_aa: CASSNRDEQYF; j_call: TRBJ2-7; v_call: TRBV7-2
cdr3_aa: CASSSTGVDTEAFF; j_call: TRBJ1-1; v_call: TRBV6-5
cdr3_aa: CASSEEVSQTSHYEQYF; j_call: TRBJ2-7; v_call: TRBV6-1
cdr3_aa: CASSPDSGNTIYF; j_call: TRBJ1-3; v_call: TRBV9
cdr3_aa: CASSPLDSTSEQYF; j_call: TRBJ2-7; v_call: TRBV18
cdr3_aa: CASSTSGTAYEQYF; j_call: TRBJ2-7; v_call: TRBV19
cdr3_aa: CAWSGSVNQPQHF; j_call: TRBJ1-5; v_call: TRBV30
cdr3_aa: CASSEIMNTEAFF; j_call: TRBJ1-1; v_call: TRBV9
cdr3_aa: CASLIPIGTGELFF; j_call: TRBJ2-2; v_call: TRBV19
cdr3_aa: CASSLGTGRYEQYF; j_call: TRBJ2-7; v_call: TRBV28
cdr3_aa: CASSVGRDTFWVGYGYTF; j_call: TRBJ1-2; v_call: TRBV6-1
cdr3_aa: CAWSQGTYEQYF; j_call: TRBJ2-7; v_call: TRBV30
cdr3_aa: CASSQAGQGTYEQYF; j_call: TRBJ2-7; v_call: TRBV4-1
cdr3_aa: CASSQSNGHTEAFF; j_call: TRBJ1-1; v_call: TRBV4-3
cdr3_aa: CASSATAGTSGYNEQFF; j_call: TRBJ2-1; v_call: TRBV2
cdr3_aa: CASSLGGVAGNTIYF; j_call: TRBJ1-3; v_call: TRBV11-2
cdr3_aa: CASSPGLARDNSPLHF; j_call: TRBJ1-6; v_call: TRBV18
cdr3_aa: CACWTRNTGELFF; j_call: TRBJ2-2; v_call: TRBV30
cdr3_aa: CASSLRKRDRQSDTQYF; j_call: TRBJ2-3; v_call: TRBV5-8
cdr3_aa: CAVRPGSLTTTDTQYF; j_call: TRBJ2-3; v_call: TRBV10-3
cdr3_aa: CASSELAGGPGGANVLTF; j_call: TRBJ2-6; v_call: TRBV6-1
cdr3_aa: CASSLYLGQGSGNTIYF; j_call: TRBJ1-3; v_call: TRBV28